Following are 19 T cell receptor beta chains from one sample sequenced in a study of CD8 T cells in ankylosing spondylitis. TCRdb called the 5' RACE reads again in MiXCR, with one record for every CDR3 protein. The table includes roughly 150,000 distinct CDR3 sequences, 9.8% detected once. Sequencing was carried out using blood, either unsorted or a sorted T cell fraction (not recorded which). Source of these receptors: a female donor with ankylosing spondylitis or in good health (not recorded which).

CDR3 DNA: TGTGCCAGCAGTTTCGGTTCAGATACGCAGTATTTT. This codes for CASSFGSDTQYF. The chain uses TRBV12-3 or TRBV12-4 and TRBJ2-3; D not resolved. The CDR3 contains 12 residues. V shed 3 bases and J shed 4 bases, with 5 bases lying between them.

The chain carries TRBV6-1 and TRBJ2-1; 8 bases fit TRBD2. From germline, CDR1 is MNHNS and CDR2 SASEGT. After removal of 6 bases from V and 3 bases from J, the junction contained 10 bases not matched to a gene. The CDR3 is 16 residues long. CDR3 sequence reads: CASREDSGSNYNEQFF. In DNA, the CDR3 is TGTGCCAGCAGAGAGGACAGCGGGAGTAACTACAATGAGCAGTTCTTC.

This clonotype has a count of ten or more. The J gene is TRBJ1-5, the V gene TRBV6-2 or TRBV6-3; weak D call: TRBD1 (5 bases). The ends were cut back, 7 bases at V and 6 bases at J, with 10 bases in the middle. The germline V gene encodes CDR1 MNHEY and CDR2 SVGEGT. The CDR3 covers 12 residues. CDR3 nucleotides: TGTGCCAGCACCGTGGGGGGTCAGCCCCAGCATTTT. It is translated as CASTVGGQPQHF.

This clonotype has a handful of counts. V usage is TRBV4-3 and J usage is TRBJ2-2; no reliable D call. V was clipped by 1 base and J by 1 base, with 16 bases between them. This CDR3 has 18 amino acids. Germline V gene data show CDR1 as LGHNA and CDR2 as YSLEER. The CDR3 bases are TGCGCCAGCAGCCAAGGCAGGCGAGACCAGTTGAACACCGGGGAGCTGTTTTTT. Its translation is CASSQGRRDQLNTGELFF.

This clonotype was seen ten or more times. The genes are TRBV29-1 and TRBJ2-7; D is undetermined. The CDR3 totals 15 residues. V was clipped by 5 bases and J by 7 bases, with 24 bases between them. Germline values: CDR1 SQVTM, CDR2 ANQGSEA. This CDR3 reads CSVCCLGSRLLEQYF. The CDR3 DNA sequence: TGCAGCGTTTGTTGTCTGGGAAGCCGGCTCTTAGAGCAGTACTTC.

The CDR3 DNA is TGTGCCAGCAGCTTAGCGCCTTGGACAGGGATTTACGAGCAGTACTTC. It encodes CASSLAPWTGIYEQYF. The J gene is TRBJ2-7, the V gene TRBV7-2, with 8 bases that match TRBD1. Trimming removed 0 bases from V and 4 bases from J; junction bases left unmatched: 8. Germline CDR1 and CDR2: SGHTA and FQGNSA. The CDR3 has 16 residues.

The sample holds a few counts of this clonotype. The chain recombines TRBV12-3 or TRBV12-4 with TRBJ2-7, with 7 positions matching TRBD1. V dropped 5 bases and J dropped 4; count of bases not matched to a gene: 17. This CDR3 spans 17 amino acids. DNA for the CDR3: TGTGCCAGCAGTCCTGGGACAGTAGGATATATAGGGTACGAGCAGTACTTC. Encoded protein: CASSPGTVGYIGYEQYF.

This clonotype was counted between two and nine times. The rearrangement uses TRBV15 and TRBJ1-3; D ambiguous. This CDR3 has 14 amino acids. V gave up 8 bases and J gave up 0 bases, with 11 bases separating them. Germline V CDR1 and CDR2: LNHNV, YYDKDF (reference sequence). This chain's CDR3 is CATSQILSGNTIYF. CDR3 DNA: TGTGCCACCTCGCAAATCCTCTCTGGAAACACCATATATTTT. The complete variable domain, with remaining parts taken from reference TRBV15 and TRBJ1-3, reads DAMVIQNPRYQVTQFGKPVTLSCSQTLNHNVMYWYQQKSSQAPKLLFHYYDKDFNNEADTPDNFQSRRPNTSFCFLDIRSPGLGDTAMYLCATSQILSGNTIYFGEGSWLTVV.

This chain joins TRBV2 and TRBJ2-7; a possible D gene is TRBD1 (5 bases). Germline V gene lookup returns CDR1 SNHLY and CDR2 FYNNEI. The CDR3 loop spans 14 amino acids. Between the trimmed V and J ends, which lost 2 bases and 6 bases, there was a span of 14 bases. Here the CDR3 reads CASSEWPGLVEQYF. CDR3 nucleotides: TGTGCCAGCAGTGAATGGCCAGGGCTGGTCGAGCAGTACTTC.

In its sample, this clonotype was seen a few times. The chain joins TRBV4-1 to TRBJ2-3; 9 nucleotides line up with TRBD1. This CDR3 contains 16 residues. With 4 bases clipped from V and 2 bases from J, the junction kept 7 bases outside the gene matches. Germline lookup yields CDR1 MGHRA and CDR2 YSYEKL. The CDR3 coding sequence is TGCGCCAGCAGCCTCCGGGACAGGGTCACCACAGATACGCAGTATTTT. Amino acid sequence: CASSLRDRVTTDTQYF.

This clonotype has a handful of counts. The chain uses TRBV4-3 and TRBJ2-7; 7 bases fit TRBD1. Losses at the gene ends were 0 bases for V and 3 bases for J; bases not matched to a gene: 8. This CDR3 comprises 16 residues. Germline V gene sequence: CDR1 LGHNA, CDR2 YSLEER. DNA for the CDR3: TGCGCCAGCAGCCAAGATTCGGAACAGGGGCTCTACGAGCAGTACTTC. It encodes CASSQDSEQGLYEQYF.

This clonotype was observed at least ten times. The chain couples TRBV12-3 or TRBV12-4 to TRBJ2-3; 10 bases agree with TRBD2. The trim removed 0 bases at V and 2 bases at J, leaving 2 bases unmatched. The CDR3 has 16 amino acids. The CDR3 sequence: CASSLALAGDTDTQYF. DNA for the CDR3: TGTGCCAGCAGTTTAGCGCTAGCGGGAGACACAGATACGCAGTATTTT.

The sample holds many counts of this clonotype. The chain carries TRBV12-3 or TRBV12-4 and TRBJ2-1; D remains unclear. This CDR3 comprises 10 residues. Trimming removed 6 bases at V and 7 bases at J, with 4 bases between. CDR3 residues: CASSLNEQFF. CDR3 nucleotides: TGTGCCAGCAGCCTGAATGAGCAGTTCTTC.

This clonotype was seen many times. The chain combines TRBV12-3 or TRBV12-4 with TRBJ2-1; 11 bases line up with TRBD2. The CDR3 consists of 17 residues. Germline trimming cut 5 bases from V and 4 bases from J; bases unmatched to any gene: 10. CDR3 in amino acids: CASSPTSGKRRYNEQFF. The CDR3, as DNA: TGTGCCAGCAGTCCGACTAGCGGGAAGCGGCGGTACAATGAGCAGTTCTTC.

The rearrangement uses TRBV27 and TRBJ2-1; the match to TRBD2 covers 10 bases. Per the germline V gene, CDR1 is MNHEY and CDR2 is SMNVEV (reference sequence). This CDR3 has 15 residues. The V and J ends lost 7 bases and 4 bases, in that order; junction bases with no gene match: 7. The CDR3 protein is CASTSGTSAYNEQFF. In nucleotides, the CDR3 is TGTGCCAGCACCTCCGGGACTAGCGCGTACAATGAGCAGTTCTTC.

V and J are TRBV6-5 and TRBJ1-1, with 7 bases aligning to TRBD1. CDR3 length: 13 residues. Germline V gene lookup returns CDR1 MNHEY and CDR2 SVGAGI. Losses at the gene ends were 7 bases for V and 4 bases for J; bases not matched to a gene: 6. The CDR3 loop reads CASTTPGGTEAFF. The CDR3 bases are TGTGCCAGCACCACCCCAGGGGGCACTGAAGCTTTCTTT.

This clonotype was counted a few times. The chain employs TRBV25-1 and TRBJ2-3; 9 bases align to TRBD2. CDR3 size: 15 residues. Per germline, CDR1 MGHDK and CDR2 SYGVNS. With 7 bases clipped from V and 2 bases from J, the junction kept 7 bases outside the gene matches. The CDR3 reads CASKVGTSPTDTQYF. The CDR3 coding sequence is TGTGCCAGCAAGGTCGGGACTAGCCCCACAGATACGCAGTATTTT.

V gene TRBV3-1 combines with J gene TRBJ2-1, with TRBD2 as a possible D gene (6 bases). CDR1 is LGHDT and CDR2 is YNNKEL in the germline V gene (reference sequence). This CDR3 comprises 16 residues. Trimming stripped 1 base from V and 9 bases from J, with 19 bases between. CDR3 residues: CASSQVAGFVGAEQFF. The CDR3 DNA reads TGTGCCAGCAGCCAAGTTGCGGGATTCGTTGGGGCTGAGCAGTTCTTC.

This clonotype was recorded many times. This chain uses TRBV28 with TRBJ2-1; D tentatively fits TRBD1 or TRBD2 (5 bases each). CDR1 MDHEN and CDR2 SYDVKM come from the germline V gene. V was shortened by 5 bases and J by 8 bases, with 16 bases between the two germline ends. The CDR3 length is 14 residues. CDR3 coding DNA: TGTGCCAGCAGTCCGCTACGGGACGCGGATGAGCAGTTCTTC. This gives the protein CASSPLRDADEQFF.